Listed here is a single T cell receptor beta chain. The antigen remains unidentified. Treatment given: approximately nine-day PBMC culture with coronavirus spike peptide pools or control peptides (ViraFEST assay). This sample was included in a study of vaccination and CD4 T cells after COVID-19. Study background: Overlapping spike peptides served as the stimulus for the cells. These peptides came from SARS-CoV-2 and from the common cold coronaviruses HCoV-NL63, HCoV-OC43 and HCoV-229E.

CDR1 is DFQATT, CDR2 SNEGSKA, per germline (reference sequence). The V gene end was trimmed by 0 bases and the J gene end by 5 bases; junction bases not matched to a gene: 5. The CDR3 extends over 16 amino acids. Oncomine TCR Beta short-read sequencing was applied to DNA from cultured CD4+ T cells. TCRdb reanalysed the PCR reads using MiXCR and keeps one entry per CDR3 protein. This sample yields more than 10,000 distinct CDR3 sequences, of which over 40% are seen a single time; less than 20% belongs to the top ten. Sequenced: CD4+ T cells from blood, cultured in vitro. The chain combines TRBV20-1 with TRBJ1-3; 12 bases match TRBD1. This sequence was found in a human donor who had recovered from COVID-19. The CDR3 sequence is CSAREGGTGGRNTIYF. The CDR3 nucleotides read TGCAGTGCTAGAGAGGGAGGGACAGGGGGCCGAAACACCATATATTTT.